This T cell receptor (beta chain) was recovered during a study of read filtering for tumor transcriptome and immune sequencing. This library used approximately 370 ng RNA and molecular barcoded adaptors spanning alpha/delta and beta/gamma chains. In TCRdb, the reads were re-called with MiXCR into one record per CDR3 protein. The sample includes tens of thousands of distinct CDR3 sequences, roughly 13% of them seen just once. Germline values: CDR1 MNHNS, CDR2 SASEGT. CDR3 size: 13 residues. With 6 bases removed from V and 3 bases from J, the gap between germline ends came to 12 bases. Ten or more counts support this clonotype. Its antigen is still unknown. Whole-study results and caveats: This fraction held mixed bone marrow immune cells after CD138-negative sorting.

This chain links TRBV6-1 with TRBJ2-7; maybe TRBD2 (6 bases). Specimen: a population of CD138-negative cells sorted from bone marrow. The sequence was collected from a donor at least 40 years old with multiple myeloma. The CDR3 nucleotides read TGTGCCAGCAGCCTCGGGACTGTCTACGAGCAGTACTTC. It is translated as CASSLGTVYEQYF.